The rows below give T cell receptor beta chains drawn from one sample of a study of shared clonotypes between healthy human individuals. TCRdb's copy holds only in-frame clones and misses some; the assay was immunoSEQ multiplex PCR. This sample yields some 500,000 clones, of which 90% to 97% are seen a single time; 0.05% to 0.08% belongs to the top ten. The sequenced sample consisted of naive CD4+ T cells sorted from blood. The receptor set was obtained from a young woman in good health. CDR3s include the opening cysteine and the closing phenylalanine or tryptophan. The order of the fields is D gene, J gene, V gene, CDR3 length, clone size, CDR3 DNA, CDR3 protein. A D gene is named only where the DNA matches it firmly. Expanded clones get a size class; other rows say once, few or many, or leave the size out.

>TRBD1|TRBJ1-1|TRBV5-4|15|.
TGTGCCAGCAGCCGATGGGACAGGGGTATTACTGAAGCTTTCTTT
CASSRWDRGITEAFF
>.|TRBJ1-5|TRBV7-2|14|.
TGTGCCAGCAGCTTAGCGCTCTTTGGGGGACCCCAGCATTTT
CASSLALFGGPQHF
>.|TRBJ1-1|TRBV7-9|14|once
TGTGCCAGCAGCCTATTTGGCGGGAACACTGAAGCTTTCTTT
CASSLFGGNTEAFF
>TRBD1|TRBJ1-1|TRBV11-2|15|.
TGTGCCAGCAGCTACCCAGGGGGCGTTGACACTGAAGCTTTCTTT
CASSYPGGVDTEAFF
>.|TRBJ2-5|TRBV9|16|.
TGTGCCAGCAGCGTAGGATCTGGCGGACCACAAGAGACCCAGTACTTC
CASSVGSGGPQETQYF
>TRBD1|TRBJ1-2|TRBV7-2|13|.
TGTGCCAGCAGCACAGGACAGGGTCTAGGCTACACCTTC
CASSTGQGLGYTF
>.|TRBJ2-7|TRBV18|15|.
TGTGCCAGCTCACCGGCTGGAGGGGCCTCCTACGAGCAGTACTTC
CASSPAGGASYEQYF
>.|TRBJ1-1|TRBV5-5|16|once
TGTGCCAGCAGCTTGGCGACAGGAAACATGAACACTGAAGCTTTCTTT
CASSLATGNMNTEAFF
>.|TRBJ2-1|TRBV29-1|12|.
TGCAGCGTAGCATGGGTCCGGGACGAGCAGTTCTTC
CSVAWVRDEQFF
>TRBD1|TRBJ2-2|TRBV18|15|.
TGTGCCAGCTCACCGGGACAGGGGAACACCGGGGAGCTGTTTTTT
CASSPGQGNTGELFF
>TRBD2|TRBJ2-1|TRBV19|15|.
TGTGCCAGTAGTATCTCGGCGGGGGTCCTCAATGAGCAGTTCTTC
CASSISAGVLNEQFF
>.|TRBJ1-1|TRBV28|13|.
TGTGCCACCGTCGCATATTCACAGAACGGGGCTTTCTTT
CATVAYSQNGAFF
>.|TRBJ2-7|TRBV27|12|.
TGTGCCAGCAAGAACAGGGCCCACGAGCAGTACTTC
CASKNRAHEQYF
>.|TRBJ2-7|TRBV5-1|16|.
TGCGCCAGCAGCTTGGTTTTGTCTCAGTGGAGGGTCGAGCAGTACTTC
CASSLVLSQWRVEQYF
>.|TRBJ1-3|TRBV5-4|14|once
TGTGCCAGCAGCCCTGGGACAACTGGAAACACCATATATTTT
CASSPGTTGNTIYF
>TRBD2|TRBJ2-3|TRBV5-6|16|.
TGTGCCAGCAGCTGGGGACTAGCGGGAATCGCAGATACGCAGTATTTT
CASSWGLAGIADTQYF
>TRBD1|TRBJ2-7|TRBV5-1|15|.
TGCGCCAGCAGCCCGATGGGACAGGGTAGGTACGAGCAGTACTTC
CASSPMGQGRYEQYF